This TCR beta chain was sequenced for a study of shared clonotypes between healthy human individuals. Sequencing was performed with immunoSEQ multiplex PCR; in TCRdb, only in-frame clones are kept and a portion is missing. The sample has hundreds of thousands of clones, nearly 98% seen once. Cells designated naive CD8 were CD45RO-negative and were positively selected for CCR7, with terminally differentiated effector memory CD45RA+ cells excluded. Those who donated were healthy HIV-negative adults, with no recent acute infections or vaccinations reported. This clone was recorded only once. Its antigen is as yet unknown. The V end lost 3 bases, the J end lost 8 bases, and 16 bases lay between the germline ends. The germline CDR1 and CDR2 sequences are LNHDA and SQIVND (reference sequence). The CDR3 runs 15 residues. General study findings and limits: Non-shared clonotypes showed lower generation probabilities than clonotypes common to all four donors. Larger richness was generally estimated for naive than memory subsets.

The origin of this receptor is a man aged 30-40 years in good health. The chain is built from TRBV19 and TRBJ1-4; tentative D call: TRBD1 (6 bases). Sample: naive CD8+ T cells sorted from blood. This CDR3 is CASSIRGGRNEKLFF. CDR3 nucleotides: TGTGCCAGTAGTATTCGCGGGGGGCGAAACGAAAAACTGTTTTTT.